This TCR beta chain was captured in a study of T-cell reconstitution after alpha-beta-depleted transplantation in children (TCRdb year 2016). The study in broad terms: The study quantitatively tracked T-cell immune reconstitution after TCRalphabeta/CD19-depleted allogeneic hematopoietic cell transplantation in children using TCR repertoire profiling.

For this chain, trimming is 6 bases at the V end and 0 bases at the J end, and the number of junction bases without a gene match is 4. The CDR3 has 15 amino acids, counting the end cysteine and phenylalanine. Only the CDR3 portion is preserved as DNA: 45 bases, with reading frame beginning at the first base. The germline V gene sets CDR1 to MNHNS and CDR2 to SASEGT. What the research found in general, with its limitations: The high TCRbeta diversity at day 60 in some patients was ascribed to recipient T cells and intrathymic progenitors that had survived conditioning. Over the following months the frequencies of hyperexpanded clones went down, and after one year T-cell counts and TCRbeta diversity were mostly credited to newly produced T cells. The apparently early alphabetaT-cell count recovery about two months after transplant was reportedly dependent on only several hundred rapidly expanded clones derived from non-depleted graft cells.

Library prep was done by PCR. Sequencing used an Illumina HiSeq 2500. TCR libraries were prepared with molecular barcoding, using unique molecular identifiers to normalize TCRbeta repertoire quantification. TCRdb reworked the public reads: Q25 trimming with fastp, MiXCR clone assembly, productive beta chains retained. Entries are consolidated by CDR3 protein sequence, retaining the most common genes and DNA. Within this sample are around 600,000 distinct CDR3 sequences, with more than 20% of them counted one time only. The ten largest clones take up around an eighth of the sample. As regards this clonotype: This clone's antigen is unknown. Base-call qualities are not available, and no considerably larger clone is one nucleotide away.

Taken with the paper, the label for treatment or condition translates to: allogeneic hematopoietic cell transplantation with graft depleted of TCRalphabeta T cells and CD19 B cells. The transplant recipients were children given TCRalphabeta/CD19-depleted allogeneic hematopoietic cell grafts. The sequence links TRBV6-1 to TRBJ2-2; TRBD1 agrees with 7 junctional bases. The source is a boy in the first two years of life who had a stem cell transplant for acute myeloid leukemia, so the T cells may come from the graft donor. The starting material was PBMCs, mostly from graft donor cells, obtained 360 days after TCRalphabeta/CD19-depleted stem cell transplant. The DNA sequence follows: TGTGCCAGCAGCCACGGACAGGCGAACACCGGGGAGCTGTTTTTT. It translates as CASSHGQANTGELFF.